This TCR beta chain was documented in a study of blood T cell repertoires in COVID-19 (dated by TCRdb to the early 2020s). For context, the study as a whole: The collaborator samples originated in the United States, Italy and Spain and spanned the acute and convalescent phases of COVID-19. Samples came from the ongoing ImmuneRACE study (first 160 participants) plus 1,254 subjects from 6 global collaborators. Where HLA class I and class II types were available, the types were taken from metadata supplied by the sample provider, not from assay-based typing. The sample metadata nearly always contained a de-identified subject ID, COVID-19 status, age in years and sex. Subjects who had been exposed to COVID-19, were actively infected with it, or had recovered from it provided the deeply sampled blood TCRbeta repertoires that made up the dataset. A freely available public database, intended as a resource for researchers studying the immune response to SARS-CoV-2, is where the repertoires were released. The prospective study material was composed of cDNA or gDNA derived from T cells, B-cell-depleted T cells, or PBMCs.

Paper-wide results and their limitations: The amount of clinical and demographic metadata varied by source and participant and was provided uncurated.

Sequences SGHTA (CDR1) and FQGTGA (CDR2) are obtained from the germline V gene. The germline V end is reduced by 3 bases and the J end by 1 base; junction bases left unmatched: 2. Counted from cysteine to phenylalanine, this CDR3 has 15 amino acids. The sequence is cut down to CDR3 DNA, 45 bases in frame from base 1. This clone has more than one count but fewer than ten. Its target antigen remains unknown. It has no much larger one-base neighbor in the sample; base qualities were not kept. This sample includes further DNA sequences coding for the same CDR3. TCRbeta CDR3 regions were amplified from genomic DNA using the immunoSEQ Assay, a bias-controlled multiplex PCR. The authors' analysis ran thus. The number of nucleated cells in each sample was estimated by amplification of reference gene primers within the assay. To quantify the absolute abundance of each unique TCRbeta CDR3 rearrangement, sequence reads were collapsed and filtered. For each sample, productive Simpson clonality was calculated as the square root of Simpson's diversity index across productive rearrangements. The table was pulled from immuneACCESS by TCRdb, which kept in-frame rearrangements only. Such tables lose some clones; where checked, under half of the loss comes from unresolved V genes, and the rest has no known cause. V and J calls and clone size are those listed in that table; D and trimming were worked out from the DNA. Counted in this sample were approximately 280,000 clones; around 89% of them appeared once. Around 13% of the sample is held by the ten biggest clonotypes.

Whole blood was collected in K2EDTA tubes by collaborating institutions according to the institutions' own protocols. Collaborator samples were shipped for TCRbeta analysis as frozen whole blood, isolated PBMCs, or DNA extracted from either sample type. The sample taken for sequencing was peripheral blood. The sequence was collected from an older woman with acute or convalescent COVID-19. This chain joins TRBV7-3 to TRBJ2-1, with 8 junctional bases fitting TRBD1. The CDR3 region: CASSFDRGSYNEQFF. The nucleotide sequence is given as TGTGCCAGCAGCTTCGACAGGGGATCCTACAATGAGCAGTTCTTC.